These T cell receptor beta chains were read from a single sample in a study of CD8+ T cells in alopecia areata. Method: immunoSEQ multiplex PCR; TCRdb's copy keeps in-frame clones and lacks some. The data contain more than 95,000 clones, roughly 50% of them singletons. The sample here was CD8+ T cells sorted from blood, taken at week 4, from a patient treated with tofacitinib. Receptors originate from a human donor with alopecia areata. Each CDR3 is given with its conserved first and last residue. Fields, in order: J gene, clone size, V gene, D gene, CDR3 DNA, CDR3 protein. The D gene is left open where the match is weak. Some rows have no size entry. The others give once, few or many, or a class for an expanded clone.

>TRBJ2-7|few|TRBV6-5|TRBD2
TGTGCCAGCAGCCTCTGGGGGGGGTCCGACGAGCAGTACTTC
CASSLWGGSDEQYF
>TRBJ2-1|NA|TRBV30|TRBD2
TGTGCCTGGAGTCTGACTAGCGGGGGGGCGAAGCAGTTCTTC
CAWSLTSGGAKQFF
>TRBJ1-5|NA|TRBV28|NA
TGTGCCAGCAGTTTACGGGGCAGTTATGGCAATCAGCCCCAGCATTTT
CASSLRGSYGNQPQHF
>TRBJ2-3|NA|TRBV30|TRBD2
TGTGCCTGGAGTGTAGGGGCTAGCGGGAGCACAGATACGCAGTATTTT
CAWSVGASGSTDTQYF
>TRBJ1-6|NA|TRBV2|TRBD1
TGTGCCAGCGGACAGGGGAATTCACCCCTCCACTTT
CASGQGNSPLHF
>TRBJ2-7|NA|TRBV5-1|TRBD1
TGCGCCAGCAGCTTGGCCGACAGGGACGGGGAGCAGTACTTC
CASSLADRDGEQYF
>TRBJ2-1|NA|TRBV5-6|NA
TGTGCCAGCAGGGGAAATGAGCAGTTCTTC
CASRGNEQFF
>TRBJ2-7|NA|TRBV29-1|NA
TGCAGCGTTGAAGACCCAGGGGACACCACTCCCTACGAGCAGTACTTC
CSVEDPGDTTPYEQYF
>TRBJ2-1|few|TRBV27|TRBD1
TGTGCCAGCAGTGTGAGTCCGGGACAGGGTTTCCACAATGAGCAGTTCTTC
CASSVSPGQGFHNEQFF
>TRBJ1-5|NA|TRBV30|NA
TGTGCCTGGAGTGTACTTGATAGCAATCAGCCCCAGCATTTT
CAWSVLDSNQPQHF
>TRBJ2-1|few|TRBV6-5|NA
TGTGCCAGCAGTTACTCGGAGGAGAGCTCCTACAATGAGCAGTTCTTC
CASSYSEESSYNEQFF
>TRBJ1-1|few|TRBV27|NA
TGTGCCAGCAGTTTGTACGGTCCCACTGAAGCTTTCTTT
CASSLYGPTEAFF
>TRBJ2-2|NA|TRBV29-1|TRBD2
TGCAGCTCACGGGGGGTCGACACCGGGGAGCTGTTTTTT
CSSRGVDTGELFF
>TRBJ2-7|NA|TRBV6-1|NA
TGTGCCAGCAGTGAACTTTCCCCCGAGAGAGGGGACTACGAGCAGTACTTC
CASSELSPERGDYEQYF
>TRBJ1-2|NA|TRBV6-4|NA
TGTGCCAGCAGTGACTCCCCGTTTGGGGGAGGTGGCTACACCTTC
CASSDSPFGGGGYTF
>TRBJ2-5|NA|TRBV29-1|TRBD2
TGCAGCGTTGAGGGACTAGCGGCCGACCAAGAGACCCAGTACTTC
CSVEGLAADQETQYF
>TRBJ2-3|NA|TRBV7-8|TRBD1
TGTGCCAGCAGCTTAGATAGGGGGCCCTCGTATACGCAGTATTTT
CASSLDRGPSYTQYF
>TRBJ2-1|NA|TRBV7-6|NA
TGTGCCAGCAGCTTAGAGGCGGGGGCCGCGTACAATGAGCAGTTCTTC
CASSLEAGAAYNEQFF
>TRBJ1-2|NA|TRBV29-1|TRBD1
TGCAGCGCGCCGGGACAGGACTATGGCTACACCTTC
CSAPGQDYGYTF
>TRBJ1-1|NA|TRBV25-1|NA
TGTGCCAGCAGTGAGAGAGACAGACTGAACACTGAAGCTTTCTTT
CASSERDRLNTEAFF
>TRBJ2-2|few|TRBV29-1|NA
TGCAGCGTTGAAGGGGCAACCGGGGAGCTGTTTTTT
CSVEGATGELFF
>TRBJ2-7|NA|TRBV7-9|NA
TGTGCCAGCAGCTCAGGCGGGCCGGGCGAGCAGTACTTC
CASSSGGPGEQYF
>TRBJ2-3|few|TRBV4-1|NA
TGCGCCAGCAGCCAAGAGGGGATGAGGGGAGAGTACACAGATACGCAGTATTTT
CASSQEGMRGEYTDTQYF
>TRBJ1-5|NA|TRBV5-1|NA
TGCGCCAGCAGCTTGGATCGATCACAGCCCCAGCATTTT
CASSLDRSQPQHF
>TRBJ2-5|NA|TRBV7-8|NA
TGTGCCAGCAGCTCCGAGGGCACGGAGACCCAGTACTTC
CASSSEGTETQYF
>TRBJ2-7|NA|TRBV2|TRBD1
TGTGCCAGCGCCGGGACAGACAACCCGGGGACCTACGAGCAGTACTTC
CASAGTDNPGTYEQYF
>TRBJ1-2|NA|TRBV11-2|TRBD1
TGTGCCAGCAGCCCGGGACAGGGGTTCTATGGCTACACCTTC
CASSPGQGFYGYTF
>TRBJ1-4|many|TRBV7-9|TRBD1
TGTGCCAGCAGCGTAACCGGGACAGGGGGCGGAAAACTGTTTTTT
CASSVTGTGGGKLFF
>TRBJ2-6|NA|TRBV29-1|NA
TGCAGCGTTGAGGCGGGACAAACTGGGGCCAACGTCCTGACTTTC
CSVEAGQTGANVLTF
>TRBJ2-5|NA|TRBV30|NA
TGTGCCTGGGGATTAGACAGCCAAGAGACCCAGTACTTC
CAWGLDSQETQYF
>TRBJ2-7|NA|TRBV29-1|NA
TGCAGCGTTGAAGATGGGATGGGCGAGCAGTACTTC
CSVEDGMGEQYF
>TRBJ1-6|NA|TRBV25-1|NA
TGTGCCAGCAGTGCCCTCGGAGTACTCTCCTATAATTCACCCCTCCACTTT
CASSALGVLSYNSPLHF
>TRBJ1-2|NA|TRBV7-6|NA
TGTGCCAGCAGCTTAGCGAGCGAGGGTGGCTACACCTTC
CASSLASEGGYTF
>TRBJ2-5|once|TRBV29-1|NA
TGCAGCGTTGAAGAATGGGAGGGGGTTCGAGAGACCCAGTACTTC
CSVEEWEGVRETQYF
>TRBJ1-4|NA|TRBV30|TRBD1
TGTGCCTGGAGTGCAGGGACAGGGGAAGAAAAACTGTTTTTT
CAWSAGTGEEKLFF
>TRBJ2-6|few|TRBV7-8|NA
TGTGCCAGCAGCTTACCGGTTGCCGGGGCCAACGTCCTGACTTTC
CASSLPVAGANVLTF
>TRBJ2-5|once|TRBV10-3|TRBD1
TGTGCCATCAGTGGGGAGCAGGGGGCAGGAGAGACCCAGTACTTC
CAISGEQGAGETQYF
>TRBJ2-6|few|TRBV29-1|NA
TGCAGCGTTCCTTTACCCGTGACTGGGGCCAACGTCCTGACTTTC
CSVPLPVTGANVLTF
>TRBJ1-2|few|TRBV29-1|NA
TGCAGCGTTGTCATGGGGCGCCACGGCTACACCTTC
CSVVMGRHGYTF
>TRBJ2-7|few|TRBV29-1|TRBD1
TGCAGCGTTGTTTGGCACAGGGGCTACGAGCAGTACTTC
CSVVWHRGYEQYF
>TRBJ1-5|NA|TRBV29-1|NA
TGCAGCGCTGCTGAGGGCAGCGCCAACAATCAGCCCCAGCATTTT
CSAAEGSANNQPQHF
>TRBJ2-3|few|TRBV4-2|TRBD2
TGTGCCAGCAGCCAAGATAGCCCAGCGGGACGCACAGATACGCAGTATTTT
CASSQDSPAGRTDTQYF
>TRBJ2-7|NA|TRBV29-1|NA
TGCAGCGTTGATGGGGAGTATTACGAGCAGTACTTC
CSVDGEYYEQYF
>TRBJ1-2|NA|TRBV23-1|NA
TGCGCCAGCAGTCGGTCGGGGTGTCGCTACACCTTC
CASSRSGCRYTF
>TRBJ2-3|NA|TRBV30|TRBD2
TGTGCCTGGAATCTAGCGGGGGGGCGCGATACGCAGTATTTT
CAWNLAGGRDTQYF
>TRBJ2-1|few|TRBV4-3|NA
TGCGCCAGCAGCCAAGATCGTGGTTCCAATGAGCAGTTCTTC
CASSQDRGSNEQFF
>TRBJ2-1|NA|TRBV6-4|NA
TGTGCCAGCAGACAAACTGCTGTTTCCTACAATGAGCAGTTCTTC
CASRQTAVSYNEQFF
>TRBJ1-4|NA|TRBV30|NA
TGTGCCTGGAGCGGGGGCGCAACTAATGAAAAACTGTTTTTT
CAWSGGATNEKLFF
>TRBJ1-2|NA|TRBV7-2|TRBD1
TGTGCCAGCAGCTCGGGACAGGTTGACTATGGCTACACCTTC
CASSSGQVDYGYTF
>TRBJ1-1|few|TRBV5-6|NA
TGTGCCACATGCGTAGCTGGATTGATGAACACTGAAGCTTTCTTT
CATCVAGLMNTEAFF
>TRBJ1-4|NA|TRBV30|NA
TGTGCCTGGAGTTCAGGGGCGGCAACTAATGAAAAACTGTTTTTT
CAWSSGAATNEKLFF
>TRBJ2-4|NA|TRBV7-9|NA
TGTGCCAGCAGCTCTTTAACAGGGTTAGCCAAAAACATTCAGTACTTC
CASSSLTGLAKNIQYF
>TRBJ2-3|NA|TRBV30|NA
TGTGCCTGGATCTCCGATACGCAGTATTTT
CAWISDTQYF
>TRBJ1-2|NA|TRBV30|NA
TGTGCCTGGAGGCCCGAGGCTAACTATGGCTACACCTTC
CAWRPEANYGYTF
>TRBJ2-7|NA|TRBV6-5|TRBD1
TGTGCCAGCAGTTACTTCGGACAGGGCGGAGAGCAGTACTTC
CASSYFGQGGEQYF